This record covers a single T cell receptor (beta chain). This clonotype occurred a few times. Its antigen remains unidentified. Nothing much larger sits one base from this clone, and base qualities are not available. The sample's time point, from its label and the paper: sample taken at primary tumor resection. Without any cell sorting, TCR sequencing was performed on whole RNA extracted either from tumor and nontumor lung tissue or from cryopreserved PBMC samples. The donors were 65 to 85 patients from the lung TRACERx cohort who had early-stage, untreated non-small cell lung cancer. Only patients with enough RNA available from two or more tumor regions were chosen for TCR sequencing. Library preparation used 5' RACE. Sequencing was performed on a NextSeq 500. In the TCR library protocol, a unique molecular identifier was attached to each TCR cDNA molecule so that PCR and sequencing errors could be corrected. The authors' analysis ran thus. TCR identification, UMI-based error correction and CDR3 extraction were performed with Decombinator tools. Expanded TCRs were defined as those above a frequency of 2 per 1,000, corresponding to the top 1% of the tumor frequency distribution. Renyi diversity was calculated using the R vegan package after each repertoire was subsampled 100 times to 5,000 TCRs. CDR3 similarity networks were built from amino acid triplet string-kernel similarity, connecting CDR3s with pairwise similarity above 0.82. TCRdb itself trimmed the public reads at Q25 with fastp, ran MiXCR and retained productive beta chains. Rows merge per CDR3 protein into single entries with the most common DNA and genes. The V and J calls here are based on TCRdb, not the publication. Recorded for this sample are tens of thousands of distinct CDR3 sequences; more than 10% of them occurred a single time. Jointly, the top ten make up 7.2% of the sample.

This specimen comes from a study of spatial heterogeneity in lung cancer (dated by TCRdb to about 2019). A note on the overall study: More beta-chain than alpha-chain transcripts were consistently detected, likely reflecting higher beta-chain transcript abundance. At surgery, both alpha and beta chains were TCR-sequenced in approximately 210 tumor regions, 64 matched nontumor lung samples and some 58 PBMC samples. In the raw uncorrected reads, each unique combination of TCR and UMI appeared more than ten times on average. In non-small cell lung cancer, the study made a quantitative comparison of TCR alpha and beta repertoires among multiple tumor regions, matched nontumor lung and blood. The study linked features of the TCR repertoire to counts of nonsynonymous mutations, which were determined by whole-exome sequencing of tumor tissue.

Reading from cysteine to phenylalanine, the CDR3 counts 15 amino acids. Just the 45-base CDR3 DNA is kept, in frame starting at base 1. For CDR1 and CDR2, the germline V gene (reference sequence) lists LNHNV and YYDKDF. The germline V and J ends show losses of 0 bases and 6 bases respectively, and no gene match explains 5 bases of the junction. The study at large found these results: Additional single-cell paired TCR alpha and beta sequencing was considered necessary to confirm, at a functional level, the hypothesis that regional TCRs recognize regional mutations. Ubiquitous expanded tumor TCRs were found in blood more often at tumor resection than at routine follow-up.

The sequence came from a male donor with early-stage non-small cell lung cancer. The V and J genes are TRBV15 and TRBJ2-4; 7 bases in the middle match TRBD2. Sequenced material: PBMCs, taken at surgery. In nucleotides, the sequence is TGTGCCACCAGCAGAGACCGGGCGGGAGTAAACATTCAGTACTTC. Translated, this gives CATSRDRAGVNIQYF.